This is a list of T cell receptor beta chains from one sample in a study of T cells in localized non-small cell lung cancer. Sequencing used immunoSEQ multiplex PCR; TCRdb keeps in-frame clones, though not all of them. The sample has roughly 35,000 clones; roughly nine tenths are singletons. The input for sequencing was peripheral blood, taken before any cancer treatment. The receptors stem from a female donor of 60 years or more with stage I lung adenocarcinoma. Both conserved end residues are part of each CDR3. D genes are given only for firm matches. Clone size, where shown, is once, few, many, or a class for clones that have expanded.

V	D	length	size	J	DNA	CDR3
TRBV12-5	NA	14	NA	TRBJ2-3	TGTGCTAGTGCTCGAAAAGAGTCAACAGATACGCAGTATTTT	CASARKESTDTQYF
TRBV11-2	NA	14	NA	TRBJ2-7	TGTGCCAGCAGCTTCCGATGGGGGGCCTACGAGCAGTACTTC	CASSFRWGAYEQYF
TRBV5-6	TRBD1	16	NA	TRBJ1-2	TGTGCCAGCAGCAGCCCCGACAGGGGGATTAACTATGGCTACACCTTC	CASSSPDRGINYGYTF
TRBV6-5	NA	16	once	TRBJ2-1	TGTGCCAGCAGTTACGCCGGGGTTAGCTCCTACAATGAGCAGTTCTTC	CASSYAGVSSYNEQFF
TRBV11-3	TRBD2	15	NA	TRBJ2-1	TGTGCCAGCAGCGACCTAGCGGGGGACTACAATGAGCAGTTCTTC	CASSDLAGDYNEQFF
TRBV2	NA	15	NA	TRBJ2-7	TGTGCCAGCAGTGAATTAGGTCGGGAGCTAGGAGAGCAGTACTTC	CASSELGRELGEQYF
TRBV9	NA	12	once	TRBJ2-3	TGTGCCAGCAGCGTAGGAACAGATACGCAGTATTTT	CASSVGTDTQYF
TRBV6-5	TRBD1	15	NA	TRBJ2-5	TGTGCCAGCAGTTACTCAGGGGGCCGGCGGGAGACCCAGTACTTC	CASSYSGGRRETQYF
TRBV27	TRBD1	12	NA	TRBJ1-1	TGTGCCAGCAGTTTCGGGACAGGGGGAGCTTTCTTT	CASSFGTGGAFF
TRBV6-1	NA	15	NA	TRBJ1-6	TGTGCCAGCAGTGAAGTGGTTCAGGGAAATTCACCCCTCCACTTT	CASSEVVQGNSPLHF
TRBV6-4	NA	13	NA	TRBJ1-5	TGTGCCAGCAGTGCCGACAGTAATCAGCCCCAGCATTTT	CASSADSNQPQHF
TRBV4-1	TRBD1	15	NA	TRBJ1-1	TGCGCCAGCAGCCAGTCAGGGGGAATGAACACTGAAGCTTTCTTT	CASSQSGGMNTEAFF
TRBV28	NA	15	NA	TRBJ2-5	TGTGCCAGCAGTCTATACCTGGGGAACCAAGAGACCCAGTACTTC	CASSLYLGNQETQYF
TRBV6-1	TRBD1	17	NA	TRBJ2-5	TGTGCCAGCAGTGAACGGGACAGGGGGCTTCTAAAAGAGACCCAGTACTTC	CASSERDRGLLKETQYF
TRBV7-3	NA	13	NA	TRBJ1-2	TGTGCCAGCAGCCACCTAACAGGGTCTGGCTACACCTTC	CASSHLTGSGYTF
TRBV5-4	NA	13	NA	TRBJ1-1	TGTGCCAGCAGCCCCCCGGGGGGGTTTGAAGCTTTCTTT	CASSPPGGFEAFF
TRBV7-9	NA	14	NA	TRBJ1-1	TGTGCCAGCAGCTTGGGCCAGCAGAACACTGAAGCTTTCTTT	CASSLGQQNTEAFF
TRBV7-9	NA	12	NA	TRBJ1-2	TGTGCCAGCAGCTTTACAGGTTATGGCTACACCTTC	CASSFTGYGYTF
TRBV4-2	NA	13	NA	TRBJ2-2	TGTGCCAGCAGCCAAGGGGTTGTCGGGGAGCTGTTTTTT	CASSQGVVGELFF
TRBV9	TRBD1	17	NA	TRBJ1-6	TGTGCCAGCAGCCCCACCAAGGACAGGGGTTATAATTCACCCCTCCACTTT	CASSPTKDRGYNSPLHF
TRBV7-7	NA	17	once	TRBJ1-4	TGTGCTAGCAGCTTAGAAGAGAGGGGAGCAACTAATGAAAAACTGTTTTTT	CASSLEERGATNEKLFF
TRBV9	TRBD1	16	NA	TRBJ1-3	TGTGCCAGCAGCTCGATGGACAGGGGAGATGGAAACACCATATATTTT	CASSSMDRGDGNTIYF
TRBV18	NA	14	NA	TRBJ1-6	TGTGCCAGCTCCCCGTCGGCACCTAATTCACCCCTCCACTTT	CASSPSAPNSPLHF
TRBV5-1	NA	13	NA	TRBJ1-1	TGCGCCAGCAGCCCGATCAGGGACACTGAAGCTTTCTTT	CASSPIRDTEAFF
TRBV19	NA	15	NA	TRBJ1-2	TGTGCCAGTAGATCTGGGGACCGACTGACCTATGGCTACACCTTC	CASRSGDRLTYGYTF
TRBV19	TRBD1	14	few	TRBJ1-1	TGTGCCAGTAGTCAACGGGACAGGGGTGCTGAAGCTTTCTTT	CASSQRDRGAEAFF
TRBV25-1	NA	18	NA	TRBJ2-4	TGTGCCAGCAGTGGCTCCGTCGGGGCGTCCGGGGCCAAAAACATTCAGTACTTC	CASSGSVGASGAKNIQYF
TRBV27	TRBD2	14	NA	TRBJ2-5	TGTGCCAGCAGCTTCTCCGGGGGGGAGCAGACCCAGTACTTC	CASSFSGGEQTQYF
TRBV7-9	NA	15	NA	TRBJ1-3	TGTGCCAGCAGCTTGGGCCGTTCGGCCGGAAACACCATATATTTT	CASSLGRSAGNTIYF
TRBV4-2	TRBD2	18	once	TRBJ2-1	TGTGCCAGCAGCCTCGACCCCCAAACTAGCGGGGGGGGTAATGAGCAGTTCTTC	CASSLDPQTSGGGNEQFF
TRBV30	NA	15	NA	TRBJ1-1	TGTGCCTGGAGTGTACCTCCGGGACATAACACTGAAGCTTTCTTT	CAWSVPPGHNTEAFF
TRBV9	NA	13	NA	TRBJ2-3	TGTGCCAGCAGCGTTGCTACCACAGATACGCAGTATTTT	CASSVATTDTQYF
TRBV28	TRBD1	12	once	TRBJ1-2	TGTGCCAGCAGCCCACAGGGGTACGGCTACACCTTC	CASSPQGYGYTF
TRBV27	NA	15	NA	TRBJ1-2	TGTGCCAGCAGTTTACGGCCAGGTGGTGCGAATGGCTACACCTTC	CASSLRPGGANGYTF
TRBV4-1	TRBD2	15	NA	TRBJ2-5	TGCGCCAGCAGCCAAGAAGGCGGGGGGGTAGGGACCCAGTACTTC	CASSQEGGGVGTQYF
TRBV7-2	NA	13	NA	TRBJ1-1	TGTGCCAGCAACCTTAACCGAGACACTGAAGCTTTCTTT	CASNLNRDTEAFF
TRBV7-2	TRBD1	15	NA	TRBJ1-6	TGTGCCAGCAGCTTAGAGACAGGGGGCAGTTCACCCCTCCACTTT	CASSLETGGSSPLHF
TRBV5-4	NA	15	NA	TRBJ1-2	TGTGCCAGCAGCCAGACCCGCGGTCATTGGGATGGCTACACCTTC	CASSQTRGHWDGYTF
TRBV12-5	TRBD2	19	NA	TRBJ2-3	TGTGCTAGTGGTTTGGTACTTGTGGGAGGGACTAAGGCCCCAGATACGCAGTATTTT	CASGLVLVGGTKAPDTQYF
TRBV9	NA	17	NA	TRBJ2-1	TGTGCCAGCAGCGTAGATGCTCGAAGGGGGGGCTTAAATGAGCAGTTCTTC	CASSVDARRGGLNEQFF